Listed below are T cell receptor beta chains from one sample, sequenced in a study of CD8+CD57+ T cells in acquired aplastic anemia. One entry per CDR3 protein, called by TCRdb with MiXCR from the reads. Counted here are approximately 150,000 distinct CDR3 sequences, around 50% occurring once; the ten biggest clones make up more than 1%. Sequencing input: sorted CD4+, CD8+, or CD8+CD57+ T cells (not recorded which) from PBMCs. These receptors came from a human donor with aplastic anemia. Each CDR3 is given with its conserved first and last residue. Fields, in order: clone size, D gene, J gene, V gene, CDR3 protein, CDR3 DNA. D genes are given only for firm matches. Size is omitted from some rows. Given values are once, few, many or a class for expanded clones.

few,TRBD1,TRBJ1-1,TRBV6-2/TRBV6-3,CASSQQGSDTEAFF,TGTGCCAGCAGTCAACAGGGGAGTGACACTGAAGCTTTCTTT
-,TRBD1,TRBJ1-1,TRBV24-1,CATRAGGGNTEAFF,TGTGCCACCCGGGCAGGGGGCGGAAACACTGAAGCTTTCTTT
-,TRBD1,TRBJ1-5,TRBV10-3,CAISDGTGGGEQPQHF,TGTGCCATCAGTGATGGGACAGGGGGCGGCGAACAGCCCCAGCATTTT
once,TRBD1,TRBJ1-6,TRBV5-6,CATSTGATYNSPLHF,TGTGCCACTTCGACAGGGGCAACCTATAATTCACCCCTCCACTTT
few,-,TRBJ1-1,TRBV29-1,CSVERTVNTEAFF,TGCAGCGTTGAACGGACAGTGAACACTGAAGCTTTCTTT
many,TRBD1,TRBJ2-3,TRBV25-1,CASSGPRRGQYTDTQYF,TGTGCCAGCAGTGGCCCCCGTAGGGGGCAGTACACAGATACGCAGTATTTT
-,-,TRBJ1-3,TRBV15,CATSRDRAGNTIYF,TGTGCCACCAGCAGAGACAGGGCGGGAAACACCATATATTTT
many,-,TRBJ2-7,TRBV3-1,CASSRRDDSYEQYF,TGTGCCAGCAGCCGGCGGGACGACTCCTACGAGCAGTACTTC
-,-,TRBJ1-5,TRBV20-1,CSARPLIRMTGDSNQPQHF,TGCAGTGCTAGGCCTCTCATTAGAATGACAGGAGATAGCAATCAGCCCCAGCATTTT
few,TRBD1,TRBJ2-5,TRBV25-1,CASSESDRGKTQYF,TGTGCCAGCAGTGAGTCGGACAGGGGAAAGACCCAGTACTTC
-,-,TRBJ2-4,TRBV25-1,CASSELFGVGDIQYF,TGTGCCAGCAGTGAGTTGTTCGGGGTGGGAGACATTCAGTACTTC
-,-,TRBJ2-2,TRBV6-5,CASSYLRFGNTGELFF,TGTGCCAGCAGTTACCTGCGGTTCGGGAACACCGGGGAGCTGTTTTTT
once,-,TRBJ1-2,TRBV20-1,CSARDRTQPFYGYTF,TGCAGTGCTAGAGATAGGACACAACCCTTCTATGGCTACACCTTC
many,-,TRBJ1-4,TRBV6-5,CASSNGRANEKLFF,TGTGCCAGCAGTAACGGACGGGCTAATGAAAAACTGTTTTTT
many,-,TRBJ2-5,TRBV4-3,CASSPTPGARETQYF,TGCGCCAGCAGCCCGACCCCGGGAGCCCGGGAGACCCAGTACTTC
many,-,TRBJ1-3,TRBV4-3,CASSQEWGTTSGNTIYF,TGCGCCAGCAGCCAAGAGTGGGGGACAACCTCTGGAAACACCATATATTTT
many,-,TRBJ2-7,TRBV5-4,CASTSGTSYEQYF,TGTGCCAGCACATCCGGGACCTCCTACGAGCAGTACTTC
-,TRBD2,TRBJ2-7,TRBV11-2,CASSSAASGTNTGEQYF,TGTGCCAGCAGCTCCGCGGCTAGCGGTACGAACACCGGGGAGCAGTACTTC
-,-,TRBJ1-2,TRBV10-3,CASSFGQKENYGYTF,TGTGCCAGCAGTTTTGGGCAGAAGGAGAACTATGGCTACACCTTC
-,-,TRBJ1-4,TRBV20-1,CSARDSTDSGEKLFF,TGCAGTGCTAGAGATTCTACGGACAGTGGTGAAAAACTGTTTTTT
once,-,TRBJ2-7,TRBV10-3,CAISERATLGDEQYF,TGTGCCATCAGTGAGAGAGCTACCCTGGGAGACGAGCAGTACTTC
-,-,TRBJ1-1,TRBV2,CASSEYPGNTEAFF,TGTGCCAGCAGTGAATACCCAGGGAACACTGAAGCTTTCTTT
-,-,TRBJ1-2,TRBV10-3,CAISPGHEYGYTF,TGTGCCATCAGTCCAGGACACGAATACGGCTACACCTTC
-,TRBD2,TRBJ2-1,TRBV10-2,CASNQGLAGGTPEQFF,TGCGCCAGCAATCAGGGATTAGCGGGGGGGACCCCGGAGCAGTTCTTC
-,-,TRBJ2-1,TRBV12-5,CASASRARDEQFF,TGTGCTAGTGCCTCGAGGGCTAGAGATGAGCAGTTCTTC
many,-,TRBJ1-3,TRBV19,CASQGGRSGNTIYF,TGTGCCTCCCAAGGGGGACGCTCTGGAAACACCATATATTTT
many,TRBD1,TRBJ1-6,TRBV3-1,CASSQGQGNSPLHF,TGTGCCAGCAGCCAGGGACAGGGCAATTCACCCCTCCACTTT
-,-,TRBJ1-1,TRBV10-2,CASSESIRGSTEAFF,TGCGCCAGCAGTGAGTCGATCAGGGGTTCGACTGAAGCTTTCTTT
many,-,TRBJ1-6,TRBV18,CASSPQGLNSPLHF,TGTGCCAGCTCACCACAGGGACTTAATTCACCCCTCCACTTT
many,TRBD1,TRBJ1-6,TRBV6-5,CASRYRGGPSPLHF,TGTGCCAGCAGGTACAGGGGGGGCCCTTCACCCCTCCACTTT
few,-,TRBJ2-7,TRBV27,CASSLEGLRESEQYF,TGTGCCAGCAGTTTGGAGGGGTTGAGGGAGTCCGAGCAGTACTTC
many,-,TRBJ2-7,TRBV6-5,CASSSHGELSYEQYF,TGTGCCAGCAGTTCCCACGGGGAGTTGAGCTACGAGCAGTACTTC
-,TRBD1,TRBJ1-6,TRBV13,CASSLVRQGKGSPLHF,TGTGCCAGCAGCTTAGTTCGACAGGGGAAGGGTTCACCCCTCCACTTT
many,TRBD2,TRBJ2-1,TRBV5-1,CASSSFSGGWGEQFF,TGCGCCAGCAGCTCTTTTAGCGGGGGGTGGGGTGAGCAGTTCTTC
many,-,TRBJ1-1,TRBV7-6,CASSFQGKGTEAFF,TGTGCCAGCAGCTTCCAGGGTAAGGGCACTGAAGCTTTCTTT
-,-,TRBJ2-3,TRBV14,CASSPSRGRTDTQYF,TGTGCCAGCAGCCCCTCGAGGGGTCGCACAGATACGCAGTATTTT
-,TRBD2,TRBJ2-1,TRBV3-1,CASTQSGGAVNEQFF,TGTGCCAGCACCCAAAGCGGGGGGGCTGTTAATGAGCAGTTCTTC
once,TRBD2,TRBJ2-3,TRBV10-2,CASCDSTSGRTDTQYF,TGTGCCAGCTGTGACTCGACTAGCGGGCGCACAGATACGCAGTATTTT
-,-,TRBJ1-3,TRBV15,CATSRGTRPNTIYF,TGTGCCACCAGCAGAGGGACGAGGCCTAACACCATATATTTT
few,-,TRBJ2-2,TRBV6-1,CASSDALASGPGELFF,TGTGCCAGCAGTGATGCGCTAGCGTCGGGACCCGGGGAGCTGTTTTTT
many,TRBD2,TRBJ2-5,TRBV2,CASRSRGLEVQETQYF,TGTGCCAGCAGGTCGAGAGGACTAGAGGTTCAGGAGACCCAGTACTTC
-,TRBD2,TRBJ2-3,TRBV11-2,CASSQVPLAGELDTQYF,TGTGCCAGCAGCCAGGTCCCACTAGCGGGAGAACTGGATACGCAGTATTTT
many,-,TRBJ1-5,TRBV20-1,CSARKRGQDQPQHF,TGCAGTGCTAGAAAGCGGGGGCAGGATCAGCCCCAGCATTTT
many,-,TRBJ2-6,TRBV19,CASIKLGEGGANVLTF,TGTGCCAGTATCAAACTGGGGGAAGGTGGGGCCAACGTCCTGACTTTC
-,TRBD2,TRBJ2-3,TRBV19,CASSWTSGGTDTQYF,TGTGCCAGTAGTTGGACTAGCGGGGGCACAGATACGCAGTATTTT
once,-,TRBJ2-5,TRBV2,CASSEAQGAKTQYF,TGTGCCAGCAGTGAAGCGCAAGGGGCCAAGACCCAGTACTTC
-,-,TRBJ2-5,TRBV29-1,CSVDSWDQRETQYF,TGCAGCGTGGACTCCTGGGACCAGAGGGAGACCCAGTACTTC